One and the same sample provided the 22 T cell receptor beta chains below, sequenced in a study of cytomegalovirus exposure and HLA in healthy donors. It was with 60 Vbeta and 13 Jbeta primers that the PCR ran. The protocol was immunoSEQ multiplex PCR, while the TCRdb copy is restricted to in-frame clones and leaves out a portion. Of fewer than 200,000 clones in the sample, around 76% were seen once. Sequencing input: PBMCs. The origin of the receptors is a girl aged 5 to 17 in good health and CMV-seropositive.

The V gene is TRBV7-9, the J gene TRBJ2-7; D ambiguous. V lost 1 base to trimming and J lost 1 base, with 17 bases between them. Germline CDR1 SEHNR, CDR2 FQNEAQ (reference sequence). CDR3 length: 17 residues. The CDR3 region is CASSLGEAVAGSYEQYF. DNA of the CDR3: TGTGCCAGCAGCTTAGGAGAGGCTGTGGCCGGGTCCTACGAGCAGTACTTC.

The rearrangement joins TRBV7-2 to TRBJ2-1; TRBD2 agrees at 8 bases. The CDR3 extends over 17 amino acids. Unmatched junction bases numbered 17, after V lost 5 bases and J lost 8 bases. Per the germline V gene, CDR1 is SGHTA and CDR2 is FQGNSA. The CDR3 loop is CASSRPPAGGFGDEQFF. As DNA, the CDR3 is TGTGCCAGCAGCCGCCCGCCGGCGGGAGGCTTTGGGGATGAGCAGTTCTTC.

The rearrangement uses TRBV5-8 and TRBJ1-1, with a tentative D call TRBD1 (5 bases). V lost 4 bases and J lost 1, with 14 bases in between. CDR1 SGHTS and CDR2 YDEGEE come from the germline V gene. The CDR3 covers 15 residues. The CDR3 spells CASSRWGGENTEAFF. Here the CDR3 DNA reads TGTGCCAGCAGCCGGTGGGGGGGGGAGAACACTGAAGCTTTCTTT.

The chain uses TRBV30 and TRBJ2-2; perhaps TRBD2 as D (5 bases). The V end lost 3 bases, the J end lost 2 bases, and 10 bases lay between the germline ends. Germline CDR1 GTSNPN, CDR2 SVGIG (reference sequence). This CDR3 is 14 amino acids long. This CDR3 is CAWRVGENTGELFF. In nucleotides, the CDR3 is TGTGCCTGGAGGGTGGGAGAAAACACCGGGGAGCTGTTTTTT.

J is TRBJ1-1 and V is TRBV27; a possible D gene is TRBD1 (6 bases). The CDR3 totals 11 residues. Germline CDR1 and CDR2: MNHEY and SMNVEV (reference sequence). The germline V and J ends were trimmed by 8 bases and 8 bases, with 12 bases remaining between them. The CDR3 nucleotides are TGTGCCAGCGGGGAGAGGGGGGAAGCTTTCTTT. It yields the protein CASGERGEAFF.

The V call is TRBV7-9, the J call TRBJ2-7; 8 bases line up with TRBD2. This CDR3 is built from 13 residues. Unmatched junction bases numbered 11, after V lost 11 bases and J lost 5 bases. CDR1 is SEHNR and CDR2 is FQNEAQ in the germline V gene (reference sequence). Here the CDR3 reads CAGQIAGLDEQYF. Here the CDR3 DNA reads TGTGCCGGTCAAATAGCGGGGTTGGACGAGCAGTACTTC.

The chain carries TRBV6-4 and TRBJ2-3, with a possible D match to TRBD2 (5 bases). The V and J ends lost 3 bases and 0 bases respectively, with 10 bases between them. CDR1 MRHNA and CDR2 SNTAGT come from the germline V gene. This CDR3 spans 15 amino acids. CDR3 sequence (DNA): TGTGCCAGCAGTGAGGACTGGGAGAGCACAGATACGCAGTATTTT. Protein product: CASSEDWESTDTQYF.

The CDR3 loop is CASGATTANTEAFF. CDR3 sequence (DNA): TGTGCCAGCGGGGCGACGACAGCGAACACTGAAGCTTTCTTT. The rearrangement links TRBV7-9 to TRBJ1-1, with a possible D match to TRBD1 (5 bases). V lost 8 bases to trimming and J lost 1 base, with 14 bases between them. The CDR3 has 14 amino acids. Looked up from germline, CDR1 is SEHNR and CDR2 is FQNEAQ (reference sequence).

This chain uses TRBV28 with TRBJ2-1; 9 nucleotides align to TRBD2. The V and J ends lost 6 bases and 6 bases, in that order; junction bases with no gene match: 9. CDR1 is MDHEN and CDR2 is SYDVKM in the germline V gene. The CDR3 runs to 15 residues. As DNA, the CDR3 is TGTGCCAGCAGCCCTCTAGCGGGGTCTCTCAATGAGCAGTTCTTC. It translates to CASSPLAGSLNEQFF.

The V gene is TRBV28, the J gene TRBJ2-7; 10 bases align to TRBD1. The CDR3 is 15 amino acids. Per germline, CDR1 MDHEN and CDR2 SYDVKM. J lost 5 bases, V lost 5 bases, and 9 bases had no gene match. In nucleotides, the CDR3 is TGTGCCAGCAGTGTTACTGGACAGGGGGTCAACGAGCAGTACTTC. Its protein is CASSVTGQGVNEQYF.

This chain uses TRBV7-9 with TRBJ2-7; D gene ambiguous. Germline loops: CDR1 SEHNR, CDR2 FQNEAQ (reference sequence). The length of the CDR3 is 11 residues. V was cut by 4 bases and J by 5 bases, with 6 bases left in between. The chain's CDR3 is CASSSLNEQYF. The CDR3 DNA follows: TGTGCCAGCAGCTCCCTTAACGAGCAGTACTTC.

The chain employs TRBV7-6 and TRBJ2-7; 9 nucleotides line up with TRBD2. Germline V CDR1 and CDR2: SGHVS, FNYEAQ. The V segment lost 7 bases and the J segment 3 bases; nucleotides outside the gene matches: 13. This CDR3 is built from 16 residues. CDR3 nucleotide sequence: TGTGCCAGCACCCGATCCTCAGCGGGGGGATACTACGAGCAGTACTTC. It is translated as CASTRSSAGGYYEQYF.

CDR3 region: CASSVNPGNQETQYF. As DNA, the CDR3 is TGTGCCAGCAGCGTAAATCCAGGCAACCAAGAGACCCAGTACTTC. V and J are TRBV9 and TRBJ2-5; no clear D. Germline V gene lookup returns CDR1 SGDLS and CDR2 YYNGEE. V dropped 1 base and J dropped 0 bases, with 10 bases sitting between them. There are 15 residues in the CDR3.

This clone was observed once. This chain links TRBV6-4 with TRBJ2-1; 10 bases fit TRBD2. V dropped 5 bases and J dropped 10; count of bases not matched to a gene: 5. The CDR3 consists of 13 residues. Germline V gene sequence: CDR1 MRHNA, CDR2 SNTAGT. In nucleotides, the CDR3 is TGTGCCAGCAGTCCTCGGACTAGCGGCGAGCAGTTCTTC. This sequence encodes CASSPRTSGEQFF.

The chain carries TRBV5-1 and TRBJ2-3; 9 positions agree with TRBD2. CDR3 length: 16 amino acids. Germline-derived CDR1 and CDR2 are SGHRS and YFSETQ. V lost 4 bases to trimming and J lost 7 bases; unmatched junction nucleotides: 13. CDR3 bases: TGCGCCAGCAGCCGATGGACTAGCGATGAGGCCAATACGCAGTATTTT. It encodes CASSRWTSDEANTQYF.

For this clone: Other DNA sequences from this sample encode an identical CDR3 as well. In nucleotides, the CDR3 is TGTGCCTGGAGCGACAGGGGTAACACTGAAGCTTTCTTT. This encodes CAWSDRGNTEAFF. The V and J genes are TRBV30 and TRBJ1-1; 8 bases are shared with TRBD1. J gave up 2 bases and V 3 bases, and 2 bases lay outside the gene matches. This CDR3 spans 13 amino acids. The germline V gene has CDR1 GTSNPN and CDR2 SVGIG (reference sequence).

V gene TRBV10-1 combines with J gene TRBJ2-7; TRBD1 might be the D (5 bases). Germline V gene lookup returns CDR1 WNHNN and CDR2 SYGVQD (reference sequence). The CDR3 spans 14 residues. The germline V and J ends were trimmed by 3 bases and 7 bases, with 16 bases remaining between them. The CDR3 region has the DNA TGCGCCAGCAGTGACCCAAAGGGTTCAGGGGAGCAGTACTTC. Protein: CASSDPKGSGEQYF.

The CDR3 DNA sequence: TGTGCCAGCAGTGATGACAGGGCAACCCTCTATGGCTACACCTTC. Protein: CASSDDRATLYGYTF. The chain couples TRBV5-4 to TRBJ1-2; 7 bases are a match to TRBD1. The V gene end was trimmed by 5 bases and the J gene end by 4 bases; junction bases not matched to a gene: 11. The CDR3 has 15 residues. CDR1 is SGHNT and CDR2 is YYREEE in the germline V gene (reference sequence).

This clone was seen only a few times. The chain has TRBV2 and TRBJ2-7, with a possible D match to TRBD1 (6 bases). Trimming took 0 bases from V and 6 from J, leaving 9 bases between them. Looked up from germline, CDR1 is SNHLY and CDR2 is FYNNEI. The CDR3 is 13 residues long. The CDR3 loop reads CASSEALGAEQYF. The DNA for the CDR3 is TGTGCCAGCAGTGAAGCCCTGGGGGCCGAGCAGTACTTC.

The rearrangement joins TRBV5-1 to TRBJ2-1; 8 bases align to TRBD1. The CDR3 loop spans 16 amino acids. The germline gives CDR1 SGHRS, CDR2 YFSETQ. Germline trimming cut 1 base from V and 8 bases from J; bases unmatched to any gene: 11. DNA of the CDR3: TGCGCCAGCAGCTTGAATCGTGCAGGGGGCTCTTATGAGCAGTTCTTC. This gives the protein CASSLNRAGGSYEQFF.

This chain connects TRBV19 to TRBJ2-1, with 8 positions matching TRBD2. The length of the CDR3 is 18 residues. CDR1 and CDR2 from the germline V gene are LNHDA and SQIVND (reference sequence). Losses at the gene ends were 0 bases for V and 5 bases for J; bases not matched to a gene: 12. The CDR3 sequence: CASSIDPVGLAGNNEQFF. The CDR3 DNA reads TGTGCCAGTAGTATAGACCCCGTTGGACTAGCTGGGAACAATGAGCAGTTCTTC.

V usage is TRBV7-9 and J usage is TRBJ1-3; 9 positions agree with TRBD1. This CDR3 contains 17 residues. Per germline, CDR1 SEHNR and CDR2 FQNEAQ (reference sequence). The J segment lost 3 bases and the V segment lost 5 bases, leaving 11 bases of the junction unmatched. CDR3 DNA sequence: TGTGCCAGCAGCACAAGACAGGGGGGCCTAGATGGAAACACCATATATTTT. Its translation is CASSTRQGGLDGNTIYF.